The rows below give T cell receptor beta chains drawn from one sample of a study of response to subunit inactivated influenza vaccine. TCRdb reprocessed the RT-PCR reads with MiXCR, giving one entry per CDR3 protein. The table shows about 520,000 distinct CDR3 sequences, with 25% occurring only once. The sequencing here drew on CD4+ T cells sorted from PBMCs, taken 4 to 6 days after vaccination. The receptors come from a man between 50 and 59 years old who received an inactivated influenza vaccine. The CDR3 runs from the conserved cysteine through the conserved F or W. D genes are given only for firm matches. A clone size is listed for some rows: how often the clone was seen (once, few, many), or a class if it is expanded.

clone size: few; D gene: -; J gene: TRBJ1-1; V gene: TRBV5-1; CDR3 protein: CASSVRGANTEAFF; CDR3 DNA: TGCGCCAGCAGCGTGAGGGGGGCGAACACTGAAGCTTTCTTT
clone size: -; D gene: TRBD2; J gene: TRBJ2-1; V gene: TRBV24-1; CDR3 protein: CATSDPGGSSDNEQFF; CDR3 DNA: TGTGCCACCAGTGACCCCGGCGGGAGCTCCGACAATGAGCAGTTCTTC
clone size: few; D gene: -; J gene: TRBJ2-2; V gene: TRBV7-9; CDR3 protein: CASSLSINTGELFF; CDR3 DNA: TGTGCCAGCAGCTTATCCATTAACACCGGGGAGCTGTTTTTT
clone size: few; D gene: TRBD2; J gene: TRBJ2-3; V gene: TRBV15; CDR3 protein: CATSSRSGGSTDTQYF; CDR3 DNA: TGTGCCACCAGCAGCCGATCGGGGGGAAGCACAGATACGCAGTATTTT
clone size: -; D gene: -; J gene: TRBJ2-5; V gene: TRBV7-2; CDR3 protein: CASSLRQLSGRETQYF; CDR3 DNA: TGTGCCAGCAGCTTACGACAGTTATCTGGGCGGGAGACCCAGTACTTC
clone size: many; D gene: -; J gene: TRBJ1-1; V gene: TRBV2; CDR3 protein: CASGEIMNTEAFF; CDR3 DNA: TGTGCCAGCGGTGAAATCATGAACACTGAAGCTTTCTTT
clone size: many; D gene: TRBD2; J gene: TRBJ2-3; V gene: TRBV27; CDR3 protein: CASSHERGPTDTQYF; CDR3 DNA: TGTGCCAGCAGCCATGAGCGGGGCCCCACAGATACGCAGTATTTT
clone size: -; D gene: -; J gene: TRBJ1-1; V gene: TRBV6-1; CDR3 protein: CASSEFWGPFF; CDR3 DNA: TGTGCCAGCAGTGAATTTTGGGGGCCTTTCTTT
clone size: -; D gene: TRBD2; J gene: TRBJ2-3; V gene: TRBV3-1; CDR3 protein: CASSPKGTSSGTQYF; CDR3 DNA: TGTGCCAGCAGTCCGAAGGGGACTAGCTCGGGTACGCAGTATTTT
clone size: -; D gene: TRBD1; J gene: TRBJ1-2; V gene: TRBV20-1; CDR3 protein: CSAREDRVPRGYTF; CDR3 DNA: TGCAGTGCTAGAGAGGACAGGGTTCCAAGGGGCTACACCTTC
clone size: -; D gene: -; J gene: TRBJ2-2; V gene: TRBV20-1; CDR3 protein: CCARAGTPSPNTGELFF; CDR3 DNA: TGCTGTGCTAGAGCCGGGACACCAAGTCCGAACACCGGGGAGCTGTTTTTT
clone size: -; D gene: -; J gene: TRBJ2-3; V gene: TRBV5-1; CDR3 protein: CASSSLGGYRTDTQYF; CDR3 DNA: TGCGCCAGCAGCTCCCTGGGGGGTTATCGCACAGATACGCAGTATTTT
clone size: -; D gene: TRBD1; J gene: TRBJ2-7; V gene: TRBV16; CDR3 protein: CASADRDYEQYF; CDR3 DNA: TGTGCCAGCGCCGACAGGGACTACGAGCAGTACTTC
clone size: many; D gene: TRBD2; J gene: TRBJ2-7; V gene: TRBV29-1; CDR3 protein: CSAVLAGLEYEQYF; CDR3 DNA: TGCAGCGCCGTACTAGCGGGGCTGGAGTACGAGCAGTACTTC
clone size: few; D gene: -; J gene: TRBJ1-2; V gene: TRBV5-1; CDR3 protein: CASSLASGQTNYGYTF; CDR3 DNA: TGCGCCAGCAGCTTGGCCAGTGGGCAGACTAACTATGGCTACACCTTC
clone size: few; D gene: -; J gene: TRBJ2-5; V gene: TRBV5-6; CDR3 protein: CASSLLVIETQYF; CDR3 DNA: TGTGCCAGCAGCTTATTAGTAATAGAGACCCAGTACTTC
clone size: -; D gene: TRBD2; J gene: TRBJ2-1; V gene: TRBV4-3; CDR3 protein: CASSQDHSGRAAEQFF; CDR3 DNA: TGCGCCAGCAGCCAAGATCATAGCGGGAGGGCCGCTGAGCAGTTCTTC
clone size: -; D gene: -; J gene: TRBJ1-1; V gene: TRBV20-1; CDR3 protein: CSARAPRYGTEAFF; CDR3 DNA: TGCAGTGCTAGAGCTCCTCGTTACGGGACTGAAGCTTTCTTT
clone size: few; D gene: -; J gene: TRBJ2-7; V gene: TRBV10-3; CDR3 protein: CAISAPGEGIYEQYF; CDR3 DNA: TGTGCCATCAGTGCTCCGGGAGAGGGTATCTACGAGCAGTACTTC
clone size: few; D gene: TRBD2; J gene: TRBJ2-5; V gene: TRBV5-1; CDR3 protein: CASSPASGQETQYF; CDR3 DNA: TGCGCCAGCAGTCCAGCTAGCGGACAAGAGACCCAGTACTTC
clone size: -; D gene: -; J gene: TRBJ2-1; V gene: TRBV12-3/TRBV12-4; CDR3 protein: CASSLDRTLNEQFF; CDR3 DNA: TGTGCCAGCAGTTTAGATCGTACGCTCAATGAGCAGTTCTTC
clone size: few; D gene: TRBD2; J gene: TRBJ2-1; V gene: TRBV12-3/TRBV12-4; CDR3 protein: CASSLGLANGEQFF; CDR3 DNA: TGTGCCAGCAGTTTGGGACTAGCGAACGGTGAGCAGTTCTTC
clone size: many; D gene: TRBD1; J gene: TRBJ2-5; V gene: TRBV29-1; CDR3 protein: CSVGFRGQGSRETQYF; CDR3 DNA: TGCAGCGTTGGCTTTAGGGGACAGGGGTCGCGGGAGACCCAGTACTTC
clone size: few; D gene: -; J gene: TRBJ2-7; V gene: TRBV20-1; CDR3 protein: CSARRAGSSYEQYF; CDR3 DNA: TGCAGTGCTAGAAGGGCGGGATCCTCCTACGAGCAGTACTTC
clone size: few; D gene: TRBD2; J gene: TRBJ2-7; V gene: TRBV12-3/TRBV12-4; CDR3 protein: CASSSPGGGAYEQYF; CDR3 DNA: TGTGCCAGCAGTTCCCCCGGGGGGGGAGCCTACGAGCAGTACTTC
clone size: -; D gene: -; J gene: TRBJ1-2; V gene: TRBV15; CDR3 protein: CATSRDPPGYGYTF; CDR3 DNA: TGTGCCACCAGCAGAGACCCCCCGGGCTATGGCTACACCTTC
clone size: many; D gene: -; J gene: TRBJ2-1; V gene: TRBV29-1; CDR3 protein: CSVEEGRANEQFF; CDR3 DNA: TGCAGCGTTGAAGAGGGAAGGGCCAATGAGCAGTTCTTC
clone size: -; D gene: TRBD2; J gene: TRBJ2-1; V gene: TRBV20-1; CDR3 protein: CSARARGGLWEQFF; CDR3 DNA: TGCAGTGCTAGAGCGCGGGGGGGCCTCTGGGAGCAGTTCTTC
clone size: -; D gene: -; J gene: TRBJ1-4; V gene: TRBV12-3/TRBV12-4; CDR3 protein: CASSTGRDEKLFF; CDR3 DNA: TGTGCCAGCAGTACCGGCAGGGATGAAAAACTGTTTTTT
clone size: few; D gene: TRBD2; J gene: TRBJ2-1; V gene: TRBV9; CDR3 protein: CASSARAGYSYNEQFF; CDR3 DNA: TGTGCCAGCAGCGCACGAGCGGGGTACTCCTACAATGAGCAGTTCTTC
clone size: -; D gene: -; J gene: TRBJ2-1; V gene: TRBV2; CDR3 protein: CASTTVPEQFF; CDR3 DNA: TGTGCCAGCACTACTGTGCCTGAGCAGTTCTTC